These 30 T cell receptor beta chains share one sample of origin, sequenced in a study of cytomegalovirus exposure and HLA in healthy donors. A multiplex PCR was run with 60 Vbeta primers and 13 Jbeta primers. Profiling relied on immunoSEQ multiplex PCR, and the TCRdb table lists in-frame clones only, not all of them. The data hold roughly 81,000 clones, with 60% to 80% observed a single time. Sequencing input: PBMCs. The receptors were gathered from a boy younger than 18 in good health and CMV-seronegative.

This chain connects TRBV28 to TRBJ2-2, with 11 bases aligning to TRBD1. The ends lost 10 bases at V and 6 bases at J; junction bases unmatched: 7. This CDR3 comprises 14 residues. Germline CDR1 reads MDHEN; CDR2 reads SYDVKM. CDR3 sequence (DNA): TGTGCCACGGATGGGACAGGGGGGGCCGGGGAGCTGTTTTTT. Translating gives CATDGTGGAGELFF.

The V and J genes are TRBV4-3 and TRBJ2-2, with D perhaps TRBD2 (5 bases). The CDR3 runs to 15 residues. Germline values: CDR1 LGHNA, CDR2 YSLEER. V lost 2 bases to trimming and J lost 5 bases, with 12 bases between them. The chain's CDR3 is CASSQPATGTGELFF. CDR3 in DNA: TGCGCCAGCAGCCAACCGGCGACGGGGACCGGGGAGCTGTTTTTT.

This chain links TRBV15 with TRBJ2-7; 7 nucleotides line up with TRBD1. V trimming: 2 bases; J trimming: 3 bases; junction bases outside the gene matches: 7. CDR1 and CDR2 (germline): LNHNV, YYDKDF (reference sequence). CDR3 length: 15 amino acids. The DNA of the CDR3 is TGTGCCACCAGCAGAACCGGGACAGTTTACTACGAGCAGTACTTC. It encodes CATSRTGTVYYEQYF.

In this sample, this clone turned up a few times. The chain joins TRBV6-5 to TRBJ2-1, with D possibly matching TRBD2 (7 bases). The germline V gene has CDR1 MNHEY and CDR2 SVGAGI. V was shortened by 10 bases and J by 3 bases, with 13 bases between the two germline ends. The CDR3 is 13 residues long. CDR3 nucleotide sequence: TGTGCCACCGGGGGGCAATACTACAATGAGCAGTTCTTC. Its translation is CATGGQYYNEQFF.

This clone was seen once. The V call is TRBV6-6, the J call TRBJ2-3, with a weak D call TRBD2 (5 bases). The germline V gene encodes CDR1 MNHNY and CDR2 SVGAGI (reference sequence). The CDR3 is 15 residues long. The germline V and J ends were trimmed by 1 base and 5 bases, with 13 bases remaining between them. CDR3 coding DNA: TGTGCCAGCAGTTACTTATCCGGGGTTCAAGATACGCAGTATTTT. It yields the protein CASSYLSGVQDTQYF.

The J gene is TRBJ2-3, the V gene TRBV2; D gene ambiguous. The CDR3 is 14 amino acids. V was clipped by 3 bases and J by 6 bases, with 13 bases between them. Looked up from germline, CDR1 is SNHLY and CDR2 is FYNNEI. In nucleotides, the CDR3 is TGTGCCAGCAGTGATTTACTCCAAGCCGATACGCAGTATTTT. Protein sequence: CASSDLLQADTQYF.

The J gene is TRBJ2-5, the V gene TRBV28, with D maybe TRBD1 (5 bases). The CDR3 is made up of 14 amino acids. Germline-derived CDR1 and CDR2 are MDHEN and SYDVKM. Between the trimmed V and J ends, which lost 2 bases and 0 bases, there was a span of 7 bases. The CDR3 here is CASSLTGNQETQYF. The CDR3 region has the DNA TGTGCCAGCAGTTTAACAGGAAACCAAGAGACCCAGTACTTC.

The rearrangement links TRBV30 to TRBJ1-2, with a weak D call TRBD1 (6 bases). V lost 2 bases to trimming and J lost 0 bases, with 10 bases between them. This CDR3 spans 14 amino acids. Looked up from germline, CDR1 is GTSNPN and CDR2 is SVGIG (reference sequence). CDR3 protein: CAWSTGTSNYGYTF. The CDR3 DNA reads as TGTGCCTGGAGTACTGGGACATCTAACTATGGCTACACCTTC.

The chain has TRBV28 and TRBJ1-5, with 8 bases lining up with TRBD1. The CDR3 is 15 amino acids. Germline V gene data show CDR1 as MDHEN and CDR2 as SYDVKM. V trimming: 5 bases; J trimming: 5 bases; junction bases outside the gene matches: 8. The CDR3 loop is CASSRRGRWDQPQHF. Here the CDR3 DNA reads TGTGCCAGCAGTCGCAGGGGGCGCTGGGATCAGCCCCAGCATTTT. The full variable domain, rest sourced from reference TRBV28 and TRBJ1-5, is DVKVTQSSRYLVKRTGEKVFLECVQDMDHENMFWYRQDPGLGLRLIYFSYDVKMKEKGDIPEGYSVSREKKERFSLILESASTNQTSMYLCASSRRGRWDQPQHFGDGTRLSIL.

The J gene is TRBJ1-5, the V gene TRBV15; 7 nucleotides match TRBD1. The germline CDR1 and CDR2 sequences are LNHNV and YYDKDF (reference sequence). The CDR3 sequence is 13 residues long. Trimming took 1 base from V and 11 from J; bases not matched to a gene: 5. The CDR3 coding sequence is TGTGCCACCAGCAGAGGAGGGACAGAGTCCCAGCATTTT. Protein: CATSRGGTESQHF.

V gene TRBV19 combines with J gene TRBJ2-1; D not certain. Trimming removed 1 base at V and 7 bases at J, with 11 bases between. This CDR3 contains 14 residues. Germline values: CDR1 LNHDA, CDR2 SQIVND (reference sequence). In DNA, the CDR3 is TGTGCCAGTAGTATAGTGGCGACAAGGAATGAGCAGTTCTTC. It codes for CASSIVATRNEQFF.

The rearrangement uses TRBV14 and TRBJ2-1; 11 nucleotides line up with TRBD2. This CDR3 has 15 residues. Germline V lookup: CDR1 SGHDN, CDR2 FVKESK. The ends lost 4 bases at V and 4 bases at J; junction bases unmatched: 3. The CDR3 DNA reads as TGTGCCAGCAGCCTGGGACTAGCGGTATACAATGAGCAGTTCTTC. Amino acids: CASSLGLAVYNEQFF. The full variable domain, its missing parts supplied by reference TRBV14 and TRBJ2-1, is EAGVTQFPSHSVIEKGQTVTLRCDPISGHDNLYWYRRVMGKEIKFLLHFVKESKQDESGMPNNRFLAERTGGTYSTLKVQPAELEDSGVYFCASSLGLAVYNEQFFGPGTRLTVL.

This clone has more than one count but fewer than ten. This chain links TRBV27 with TRBJ1-2; 7 nucleotides agree with TRBD1. In germline, CDR1 is MNHEY, CDR2 SMNVEV (reference sequence). The CDR3 contains 14 residues. Trimming took 7 bases from V and 7 from J; bases not matched to a gene: 12. CDR3: CASMRSLGGVGYTF. The CDR3 DNA follows: TGTGCCAGCATGAGGTCGCTAGGGGGCGTTGGCTACACCTTC.

The genes are TRBV28 and TRBJ2-7, with a weak D call TRBD2 (6 bases). With 8 bases removed from V and 7 bases from J, the gap between germline ends came to 12 bases. The CDR3 extends over 11 amino acids. Germline V gene sequence: CDR1 MDHEN, CDR2 SYDVKM. DNA of the CDR3: TGTGCCAGCGGACCGCGGGGTGAGCAGTACTTC. Translating gives CASGPRGEQYF. Full variable domain (missing parts from reference TRBV28 and TRBJ2-7): DVKVTQSSRYLVKRTGEKVFLECVQDMDHENMFWYRQDPGLGLRLIYFSYDVKMKEKGDIPEGYSVSREKKERFSLILESASTNQTSMYLCASGPRGEQYFGPGTRLTVT.

This chain connects TRBV11-2 to TRBJ2-5; 11 nucleotides match TRBD1. The length of the CDR3 is 16 residues. The ends lost 4 bases at V and 4 bases at J; junction bases unmatched: 8. Germline lookup yields CDR1 SGHAT and CDR2 FQNNGV. This CDR3 reads CASSSLGQGVVETQYF. CDR3 sequence (DNA): TGTGCCAGCAGCTCACTGGGACAGGGGGTCGTAGAGACCCAGTACTTC.

This chain links TRBV5-4 with TRBJ2-7; D perhaps matches TRBD2 (6 bases). V was pared by 2 bases and J by 3 bases, with 12 bases between. Germline CDR1 reads SGHNT; CDR2 reads YYREEE (reference sequence). This CDR3 comprises 14 residues. CDR3 sequence reads: CASSFIEGGYEQYF. In DNA, the CDR3 is TGTGCCAGCAGCTTCATTGAGGGAGGCTACGAGCAGTACTTC.

The CDR3 sequence: CASSQVGVFGQPQHF. CDR3 nucleotides: TGCGCCAGCAGCCAAGTAGGGGTTTTCGGTCAGCCCCAGCATTTT. This chain joins TRBV4-1 and TRBJ1-5; weak D call: TRBD1 (5 bases). From germline, CDR1 is MGHRA and CDR2 YSYEKL. V lost 1 base, J lost 6 bases, and 13 bases lay in between. This CDR3 has 15 residues.

The J gene is TRBJ2-1, the V gene TRBV14; 7 bases are shared with TRBD1. The CDR3 length is 16 residues. V gave up 4 bases and J gave up 4 bases; unmatched junction bases: 10. Germline CDR1 is SGHDN and CDR2 is FVKESK. CDR3 nucleotides: TGTGCCAGCAGCCTAAGACAGGGCGGACCATACAATGAGCAGTTCTTC. Translated: CASSLRQGGPYNEQFF.

The chain recombines TRBV5-7 with TRBJ1-5; the match to TRBD1 covers 10 bases. TRBV5-7 is an ORF; its function is uncertain. The length of the CDR3 is 16 residues. Trimming took 4 bases from V and 6 from J; bases not matched to a gene: 10. CDR3 sequence reads: CASSPGTGAFIQPQHF. The CDR3 DNA reads TGTGCCAGCAGCCCAGGGACAGGGGCCTTTATTCAGCCCCAGCATTTT.

The V gene is TRBV4-1, the J gene TRBJ1-2, with D uncertain. This CDR3 has 15 residues. With 1 base removed from V and 4 bases from J, the gap between germline ends came to 13 bases. CDR1 and CDR2 (germline): MGHRA, YSYEKL. CDR3 nucleotides: TGCGCCAGCAGCCAAGTGCTACAGCCATTCTATGGCTACACCTTC. It is translated as CASSQVLQPFYGYTF.

There are a few counts of this clone. The rearrangement joins TRBV14 to TRBJ1-1, with unresolved D. Germline CDR1 SGHDN, CDR2 FVKESK. This CDR3 is 14 amino acids long. The V gene lost 4 bases and the J gene lost 2 bases, with 11 bases spanning the gap. CDR3 loop: CASSRREGNTEAFF. The CDR3 DNA follows: TGTGCCAGCAGCCGACGGGAGGGTAACACTGAAGCTTTCTTT. Combining the CDR3 with reference TRBV14 and TRBJ1-1 gives the whole variable domain EAGVTQFPSHSVIEKGQTVTLRCDPISGHDNLYWYRRVMGKEIKFLLHFVKESKQDESGMPNNRFLAERTGGTYSTLKVQPAELEDSGVYFCASSRREGNTEAFFGQGTRLTVV.

This clone was counted once. The rearrangement joins TRBV6-5 to TRBJ2-2, with TRBD1 as a possible D gene (6 bases). Germline lookup yields CDR1 MNHEY and CDR2 SVGAGI. V shed 2 bases and J shed 0 bases, with 7 bases lying between them. CDR3 size: 15 residues. The CDR3 region has the DNA TGTGCCAGCAGTTACGGGGGCACGAACACCGGGGAGCTGTTTTTT. Translation gives CASSYGGTNTGELFF.

The rearrangement uses TRBV19 and TRBJ2-7, with D unclear. CDR3 size: 12 residues. V lost 5 bases and J 0 bases, leaving 5 bases between the germline ends. Germline V gene sequence: CDR1 LNHDA, CDR2 SQIVND (reference sequence). The CDR3 protein is CASSANSYEQYF. The CDR3 DNA reads as TGTGCCAGTAGTGCTAACTCCTACGAGCAGTACTTC.

The chain has TRBV15 and TRBJ2-7; D may be TRBD1 (6 bases). The V gene's germline CDR1 is LNHNV and CDR2 YYDKDF (reference sequence). This CDR3 spans 13 amino acids. Trimming removed 0 bases at V and 4 bases at J, with 7 bases between. The CDR3 bases are TGTGCCACCAGCAGAGACAGGGGTTACGAGCAGTACTTC. Protein: CATSRDRGYEQYF.

This clone was detected only a few times. The rearrangement links TRBV4-3 to TRBJ2-1, with TRBD2 identical over 7 bases. The CDR3 is 15 residues long. Trimming cost V 0 bases and J 8 bases; bases outside gene matches: 7. The germline V gene encodes CDR1 LGHNA and CDR2 YSLEER. The CDR3 is CASSQDGDYPYEQFF. The CDR3 coding sequence is TGCGCCAGCAGCCAAGATGGGGACTACCCTTATGAGCAGTTCTTC.

This clone has only a few counts. The chain employs TRBV6-5 and TRBJ1-3, with 7 bases fitting TRBD1. V was clipped by 2 bases and J by 2 bases; unmatched bases: 3. The CDR3 runs 15 residues. Per germline, CDR1 MNHEY and CDR2 SVGAGI. The CDR3 sequence is CASSYTGQPGNTIYF. The CDR3, as DNA: TGTGCCAGCAGTTACACGGGACAGCCTGGAAACACCATATATTTT.

The chain links TRBV7-2 to TRBJ2-7, with unresolved D. From germline, CDR1 is SGHTA and CDR2 FQGNSA. With 3 bases removed from V and 0 bases from J, the gap between germline ends came to 6 bases. The CDR3 runs 13 residues. The CDR3 DNA reads TGTGCCAGCAGCTTTGCCGGCTCCTACGAGCAGTACTTC. Protein product: CASSFAGSYEQYF.

V is TRBV4-1 and J is TRBJ2-7; TRBD1 might be the D (6 bases). The length of the CDR3 is 15 residues. V was trimmed by 3 bases and J by 0 bases, leaving 12 bases between them. Germline assignment: CDR1 MGHRA and CDR2 YSYEKL. This CDR3 is CASSQDQGSSYEQYF. The CDR3 DNA reads as TGCGCCAGCAGCCAGGATCAGGGGAGCTCCTACGAGCAGTACTTC.

The chain recombines TRBV30 with TRBJ1-3; D is undetermined. CDR1 and CDR2 from the germline V gene are GTSNPN and SVGIG (reference sequence). V was shortened by 2 bases and J by 0 bases, with 14 bases between the two germline ends. The length of the CDR3 is 16 residues. The CDR3 reads CAWSLERAYSGNTIYF. CDR3 DNA sequence: TGTGCCTGGAGTTTAGAACGAGCCTACTCTGGAAACACCATATATTTT.

The V call is TRBV28, the J call TRBJ2-1; possible D gene TRBD2, 6 bases. V was trimmed by 6 bases and J by 10 bases, leaving 16 bases between them. The CDR3 length is 13 residues. Germline CDR1 and CDR2: MDHEN and SYDVKM. CDR3 loop: CASSLTSQREQFF. The DNA of the CDR3 is TGTGCCAGCAGCCTGACTAGTCAGAGAGAGCAGTTCTTC.